This TCR beta chain emerged from a study of blood T cell repertoires in COVID-19. About the study: Whether acute or convalescent, the COVID-19 samples came from the United States, Italy and Spain.

In the original analysis: Reference gene primer amplification yielded estimated nucleated cell counts. Here immunoSEQ multiplex PCR was the method, and the copy in TCRdb shows in-frame clones only, minus some. Clone size and V and J calls were adopted from that table, with D and trimming inferred from the DNA. The table lists over 200,000 clones, roughly nine tenths of them singletons, with approximately 3.3% in the top ten. The TCR originated in a woman between 50 and 59 years old in a cohort exposed to, infected with or recovered from COVID-19 (not recorded which). Sequenced sample: PBMCs or T cells enriched from blood (not recorded which).

The CDR3 spells CAISQGDTIYF. CDR3 bases: TGTGCCATCAGTCAGGGGGACACCATATATTTT. The chain is built from TRBV10-3 and TRBJ1-3; 7 nucleotides line up with TRBD1. Germline lookup yields CDR1 ENHRY and CDR2 SYGVKD. The CDR3 sequence is 11 residues long. The V segment lost 5 bases and the J segment 8 bases; nucleotides outside the gene matches: 0.